A single sample gave rise to the 25 T cell receptor beta chains below, sequenced in a study of CD8+ T cells in alopecia areata. Extracted RNA was reverse transcribed, and the resulting cDNA served as sequencing template. The method was immunoSEQ multiplex PCR; TCRdb's version includes in-frame clones alone and lacks a portion of them. The sample consists of roughly 200,000 clones, almost 65% of them appearing once. Here the sequenced sample was CD4+ T cells sorted from blood, taken at week 0. These receptor sequences come from a human donor with alopecia areata.

In its sample, this clone was seen a few times. In nucleotides, the CDR3 is TGTGCCAGCAGCTTGGTACCTGAGGTGGATACGCAGTATTTT. This sequence encodes CASSLVPEVDTQYF. The chain recombines TRBV5-4 with TRBJ2-3; D ambiguous. Trimming took 0 bases from V and 6 from J, leaving 11 bases between them. Germline-derived CDR1 and CDR2 are SGHNT and YYREEE (reference sequence). The CDR3 length is 14 residues.

The rearrangement joins TRBV29-1 to TRBJ2-3; unclear D gene. CDR3 length equals 13 residues. With 4 bases removed from V and 1 base from J, the gap between germline ends came to 9 bases. Germline V gives CDR1 SQVTM, CDR2 ANQGSEA. The DNA for the CDR3 is TGCAGCGTTGGCCCGGACGGCACAGATACGCAGTATTTT. It translates to CSVGPDGTDTQYF.

This clone was found once. The chain has TRBV27 and TRBJ1-1; D remains unclear. The V gene's germline CDR1 is MNHEY and CDR2 SMNVEV (reference sequence). The CDR3 runs to 16 residues. V was pared by 0 bases and J by 3 bases, with 14 bases between. The CDR3 loop is CASSLSGRVADTEAFF. The CDR3 DNA is TGTGCCAGCAGTTTATCAGGGAGGGTTGCCGACACTGAAGCTTTCTTT.

This clone was seen many times. V is TRBV11-2 and J is TRBJ2-3; D unclear. With 2 bases removed from V and 2 bases from J, the gap between germline ends came to 8 bases. Germline V gives CDR1 SGHAT, CDR2 FQNNGV. The CDR3 contains 14 residues. Here the CDR3 reads CASSLKGPTDTQYF. The CDR3, as DNA: TGTGCCAGCAGCTTAAAGGGTCCCACAGATACGCAGTATTTT.

The chain has TRBV29-1 and TRBJ1-2; 11 positions match TRBD1. This CDR3 comprises 13 residues. Losses at the gene ends were 7 bases for V and 4 bases for J; bases not matched to a gene: 5. Germline CDR1 reads SQVTM; CDR2 reads ANQGSEA. CDR3 residues: CSALGTGGYGYTF. The CDR3, as DNA: TGCAGCGCGCTTGGGACAGGGGGCTATGGCTACACCTTC. Using reference TRBV29-1 and TRBJ1-2 for the parts outside the CDR3, the full variable domain is SAVISQKPSRDICQRGTSLTIQCQVDSQVTMMFWYRQQPGQSLTLIATANQGSEATYESGFVIDKFPISRPNLTFSTLTVSNMSPEDSSIYLCSALGTGGYGYTFGSGTRLTVV.

This chain connects TRBV5-1 to TRBJ2-7, with 12 bases lining up with TRBD1. V dropped 0 bases and J dropped 7; count of bases not matched to a gene: 8. CDR1 SGHRS and CDR2 YFSETQ come from the germline V gene. The CDR3 has 16 residues. The CDR3 DNA reads as TGCGCCAGCAGCTTGGCCCCGGGACAGGGGGCAGGTGAGCAGTACTTC. Protein sequence: CASSLAPGQGAGEQYF.

The rearrangement uses TRBV30 and TRBJ1-5; no definite D call. Germline V gene sequence: CDR1 GTSNPN, CDR2 SVGIG (reference sequence). CDR3 length: 13 residues. The ends were cut back, 1 base at V and 7 bases at J, with 11 bases in the middle. The CDR3 DNA follows: TGTGCCTGGAGTGCGCGGCAGTGGCAGCCCCAGCATTTT. It yields the protein CAWSARQWQPQHF.

This clone was picked up many times. This rearrangement joins TRBV7-2 to TRBJ1-1; a weak D match, TRBD1 (5 bases). V lost 5 bases and J 11 bases, leaving 15 bases between the germline ends. The CDR3 totals 12 residues. CDR1 and CDR2 from the germline V gene are SGHTA and FQGNSA. In DNA, the CDR3 is TGTGCCAGCAGCCTCCCGTTCGAGGGGGCTTTCTTT. It specifies CASSLPFEGAFF.

The chain employs TRBV2 and TRBJ2-2; 8 bases are shared with TRBD2. The germline V gene encodes CDR1 SNHLY and CDR2 FYNNEI. V was pared by 0 bases and J by 5 bases, with 2 bases of the junction left unmatched. The CDR3 is 15 amino acids. CDR3 loop: CASSEARGATGELFF. CDR3 DNA: TGTGCCAGCAGTGAAGCGCGGGGGGCGACCGGGGAGCTGTTTTTT.

The chain carries TRBV6-5 and TRBJ1-6; the match to TRBD1 covers 8 bases. CDR1 is MNHEY and CDR2 is SVGAGI in the germline V gene. CDR3 length equals 15 residues. Unmatched junction bases numbered 8, after V lost 5 bases and J lost 8 bases. The CDR3 sequence: CASSRSDRADSPLHF. In DNA form, the CDR3 reads TGTGCCAGCAGTAGATCGGACAGGGCTGATTCACCCCTCCACTTT.

Only a few counts were recorded for this clone. V and J are TRBV30 and TRBJ2-2; 7 bases match TRBD1. The CDR3 spans 13 residues. Trimming removed 8 bases from V and 1 base from J; junction bases left unmatched: 4. Germline CDR1 GTSNPN, CDR2 SVGIG (reference sequence). The CDR3: CAERQGNTGELFF. The CDR3 nucleotides are TGTGCCGAGAGACAGGGGAACACCGGGGAGCTGTTTTTT.

The V gene is TRBV29-1, the J gene TRBJ1-1; D unclear. The CDR3 sequence is 12 residues long. The V gene lost 4 bases and the J gene lost 4 bases, with 10 bases spanning the gap. Germline values: CDR1 SQVTM, CDR2 ANQGSEA. The CDR3 DNA reads as TGCAGCGTTGTAGTAACGGGCACTGAAGCTTTCTTT. The encoded protein is CSVVVTGTEAFF.

This clone was detected a few times. The chain couples TRBV7-2 to TRBJ2-2, with 9 bases that match TRBD1. Trimming at V came to 6 bases and at J to 7 bases, leaving 6 bases not matched to a gene. This CDR3 has 14 residues. Germline CDR1 SGHTA, CDR2 FQGNSA. This CDR3 is CASRSGQGIGELFF. The CDR3 DNA follows: TGTGCCAGCAGATCGGGACAGGGCATCGGGGAGCTGTTTTTT.

This clone was seen more than once but under ten times. This rearrangement joins TRBV29-1 to TRBJ2-6; tentatively, D is TRBD2 (6 bases). The CDR3 sequence is 13 residues long. The V gene's germline CDR1 is SQVTM and CDR2 ANQGSEA. The V and J ends lost 6 bases and 2 bases respectively, with 8 bases between them. CDR3 sequence (DNA): TGCAGCGTAAGGGAGGCTGGGGCCAACGTCCTGACTTTC. Its protein product is CSVREAGANVLTF. The full variable domain, its missing parts supplied by reference TRBV29-1 and TRBJ2-6, is SAVISQKPSRDICQRGTSLTIQCQVDSQVTMMFWYRQQPGQSLTLIATANQGSEATYESGFVIDKFPISRPNLTFSTLTVSNMSPEDSSIYLCSVREAGANVLTFGAGSRLTVL.

The chain carries TRBV2 and TRBJ2-5; D is perhaps TRBD1 (5 bases). V gave up 2 bases and J gave up 2 bases, with 9 bases separating them. The CDR3 totals 14 residues. Germline V gene sequence: CDR1 SNHLY, CDR2 FYNNEI. The CDR3 DNA reads TGTGCCAGCAGTGAATGGACACAGCAAGAGACCCAGTACTTC. As protein: CASSEWTQQETQYF.

The CDR3 region has the DNA TGCAGCGGCCAGACTGCCTATGGCTACACCTTC. Its protein product is CSGQTAYGYTF. This chain joins TRBV29-1 and TRBJ1-2; unclear D gene. There are 11 residues in the CDR3. V gave up 7 bases and J gave up 4 bases, with 10 bases separating them. CDR1 is SQVTM and CDR2 is ANQGSEA in the germline V gene. Supplemented by reference TRBV29-1 and TRBJ1-2, the full variable domain reads SAVISQKPSRDICQRGTSLTIQCQVDSQVTMMFWYRQQPGQSLTLIATANQGSEATYESGFVIDKFPISRPNLTFSTLTVSNMSPEDSSIYLCSGQTAYGYTFGSGTRLTVV.

The chain joins TRBV4-3 to TRBJ2-3; maybe TRBD1 (6 bases). V was cut by 0 bases and J by 6 bases, with 16 bases left in between. The CDR3 totals 16 residues. The germline CDR1 and CDR2 sequences are LGHNA and YSLEER. CDR3 sequence: CASSQDQGRPVDTQYF. CDR3 bases: TGCGCCAGCAGCCAAGATCAGGGGCGACCCGTGGATACGCAGTATTTT.

A few counts support this clone. V and J are TRBV12-5 and TRBJ2-2; unclear D gene. Germline V gene lookup returns CDR1 LGHNT and CDR2 FRNRAP. CDR3 length: 11 residues. Trimming removed 6 bases from V and 5 bases from J, with 4 bases in between. The DNA of the CDR3 is TGTGCTAGTGGATGGACCGGGGAGCTGTTTTTT. Translated, it gives CASGWTGELFF. Combining the CDR3 with reference TRBV12-5 and TRBJ2-2 gives the whole variable domain DARVTQTPRHKVTEMGQEVTMRCQPILGHNTVFWYRQTMMQGLELLAYFRNRAPLDDSGMPKDRFSAEMPDATLATLKIQPSEPRDSAVYFCASGWTGELFFGEGSRLTVL.

The chain couples TRBV4-3 to TRBJ2-7; TRBD2 matches at 10 bases. J gave up 2 bases and V 4 bases, and 5 bases lay outside the gene matches. The germline V gene encodes CDR1 LGHNA and CDR2 YSLEER. The CDR3 has 15 residues. The CDR3 DNA sequence: TGCGCCAGCAGCCGTGGACTAGCGGCTACCTACGAGCAGTACTTC. Protein: CASSRGLAATYEQYF.

This chain links TRBV7-2 with TRBJ1-1, with D unresolved. The CDR3 is 13 residues long. V gave up 5 bases and J gave up 8 bases, with 15 bases separating them. Looked up from germline, CDR1 is SGHTA and CDR2 is FQGNSA. The CDR3 DNA follows: TGTGCCAGCAGCCCCCCCTTGGGGATAGAAGCTTTCTTT. Its translation: CASSPPLGIEAFF.

This chain links TRBV15 with TRBJ2-6; TRBD1 aligns across 9 bases. This CDR3 spans 17 amino acids. Trimming cost V 1 base and J 4 bases; bases outside gene matches: 5. Per the germline V gene, CDR1 is LNHNV and CDR2 is YYDKDF (reference sequence). The CDR3: CATSRGGTGSGANVLTF. As DNA, the CDR3 is TGTGCCACCAGCAGAGGTGGGACAGGGTCAGGGGCCAACGTCCTGACTTTC.

The CDR3 coding sequence is TGTGCCAGCAGTGTACAGGGTACCGGGGAGCTGTTTTTT. Translated, it gives CASSVQGTGELFF. The J gene is TRBJ2-2, the V gene TRBV2; TRBD1 is a possible D gene (6 bases). Germline V CDR1 and CDR2: SNHLY, FYNNEI. This CDR3 contains 13 residues. The V end lost 4 bases, the J end lost 5 bases, and 8 bases lay between the germline ends.

The CDR3 nucleotides are TGCAGCGTTCGGACAGGGGGATATGGCTACACCTTC. The encoded protein is CSVRTGGYGYTF. The V call is TRBV29-1, the J call TRBJ1-2, with 10 bases identical to TRBD1. Germline V gene sequence: CDR1 SQVTM, CDR2 ANQGSEA. Trimming at V came to 5 bases and at J to 5 bases, leaving 2 bases not matched to a gene. CDR3 length: 12 residues.

Regarding this clone: Within the sample, other DNA sequences also encode this same CDR3. V and J are TRBV5-1 and TRBJ2-3; no firm D call. Germline lookup yields CDR1 SGHRS and CDR2 YFSETQ. The CDR3 contains 15 residues. V was cut by 0 bases and J by 0 bases, with 8 bases left in between. This chain's CDR3 is CASSLDGTSTDTQYF. The CDR3 DNA sequence: TGCGCCAGCAGCTTGGACGGAACTAGCACAGATACGCAGTATTTT.

The chain is built from TRBV9 and TRBJ2-2; D gene uncertain. The CDR3 loop spans 12 amino acids. Trimming shortened V by 6 bases and J by 7 bases, and 10 bases separated the two germline ends. CDR1 and CDR2 from the germline V gene are SGDLS and YYNGEE. The CDR3 DNA is TGTGCCAGCATGCCGAATGGCGGGGAGCTGTTTTTT. This gives the protein CASMPNGGELFF. Supplemented by reference TRBV9 and TRBJ2-2, the full variable domain reads DSGVTQTPKHLITATGQRVTLRCSPRSGDLSVYWYQQSLDQGLQFLIQYYNGEERAKGNILERFSAQQFPDLHSELNLSSLELGDSALYFCASMPNGGELFFGEGSRLTVL.